The rows below give T cell receptor beta chains drawn from one sample of a study of patients and donors after allogeneic stem cell transplantation. Via MiXCR, TCRdb re-called the RT-PCR reads, giving one row per CDR3 protein. The sample lists approximately 90,000 distinct CDR3 sequences; roughly 5.1% were seen once. The specimen was blood, either unsorted or a sorted T cell fraction (not recorded which). The receptors here all came from a human donor who was either an allogeneic HSCT recipient or a stem cell or donor lymphocyte infusion donor (not recorded which). It is not recorded whose cells these are; they may come from a transplant donor. Each CDR3 is given with its conserved first and last residue. A D gene is named only where the DNA matches it firmly. Size is omitted from some rows. Given values are once, few, many or a class for expanded clones.

J gene	V gene	D gene	clone size	CDR3 DNA	CDR3 protein
TRBJ2-1	TRBV20-1	NA	many	TGCAGTGCTAGCTCCGGGAACTCCTACAATGAGCAGTTCTTC	CSASSGNSYNEQFF
TRBJ2-7	TRBV25-1	TRBD2	many	TGTGCCAGCAGTGAATCAGGCGGGGGGATTTACGAGCAGTACTTC	CASSESGGGIYEQYF
TRBJ2-1	TRBV7-9	TRBD2	NA	TGTGCCAGCAGCGAGAGACTAGCGGGAGGCGATGAGCAGTTCTTC	CASSERLAGGDEQFF
TRBJ2-7	TRBV20-1	TRBD2	many	TGCAGTGCTAGGGGACTAGCGGACTACGAGCAGTACTTC	CSARGLADYEQYF
TRBJ2-1	TRBV10-3	NA	NA	TGTGCCATCAGCGGACAGCACTACAATGAGCAGTTCTTC	CAISGQHYNEQFF
TRBJ2-3	TRBV7-2	TRBD2	few	TGTGCCAGCAGCTTAGAGGTCGGGACTAGCAAACATTTT	CASSLEVGTSKHF
TRBJ2-1	TRBV20-1	NA	many	TGCAGTGTTCGTACCACGGGGAGCTCCTACAATGAGCAGTTCTTC	CSVRTTGSSYNEQFF
TRBJ2-1	TRBV28	NA	few	TGTGCCAGCAGACGGGAGGACAGGAGAAATGAGCAGTTCTTC	CASRREDRRNEQFF
TRBJ1-3	TRBV3-1	NA	few	TGTGCCAGCAGCCTCGGAGGGAATCTCCGCTCTGGAAACACCATATATTTT	CASSLGGNLRSGNTIYF
TRBJ2-3	TRBV5-5	NA	many	TGTGCCAGCAGCGACTTAGCAGATACGCAGTATTTT	CASSDLADTQYF
TRBJ2-7	TRBV11-2	NA	many	TGTGCCAGCAGCTTAGCGGGTTCCAGCCACGAGCAGTACTTC	CASSLAGSSHEQYF
TRBJ2-1	TRBV3-1	NA	many	TGTGCCAGCAGCCAACGACAGGCCTACAATGAGCAGTTCTTC	CASSQRQAYNEQFF
TRBJ2-5	TRBV29-1	NA	medium-sized	TGCAGCGGTGATACCAGGGGATCCTCGTACTTC	CSGDTRGSSYF
TRBJ2-1	TRBV6-1	NA	many	TGTGCCAGCAGAGGTCAGGATTCTCGCTCCTACAATGAGCAGTTCTTC	CASRGQDSRSYNEQFF
TRBJ1-1	TRBV5-1	NA	many	TGCGCCAGCAGCTTCACGGGGGGCATGAACACTGAAGCTTTCTTT	CASSFTGGMNTEAFF
TRBJ2-1	TRBV28	TRBD2	NA	TGTGCCAGCACTCCGGGACTAGGACGGTATGAGCAGTTCTTC	CASTPGLGRYEQFF
TRBJ2-3	TRBV9	TRBD2	NA	TGTGCCAGCAGCCCACGGGGAGGGGCTGGGACAGATACGCAGTATTTT	CASSPRGGAGTDTQYF
TRBJ2-7	TRBV29-1	TRBD1	many	TGCAGCGTTGAGGGGACAGGGGGGGCAGAGCAGTACTTC	CSVEGTGGAEQYF
TRBJ2-2	TRBV28	NA	few	TGTGCCAGCAGCCGGGACCGAAGTACGAACACCGGGGAGCTGTTTTTT	CASSRDRSTNTGELFF
TRBJ1-1	TRBV2	TRBD1	few	TGTGCCAGCAGGGGATTGACAGGGGTGACTGAAGCTTTCTTT	CASRGLTGVTEAFF
TRBJ1-3	TRBV19	NA	many	TGTGCGAGTAGACGGGAAGTCTCTGGAAACACCATATATTTT	CASRREVSGNTIYF
TRBJ2-1	TRBV20-1	TRBD2	many	TGCAGTGCTAGAGGTTTGTTCGGACTAGCCGAGAATGAGCAGTTCTTC	CSARGLFGLAENEQFF
TRBJ1-1	TRBV20-1	NA	NA	TGCAGTGCTAGTAGCACTGAAGCTTTCTTT	CSASSTEAFF
TRBJ2-3	TRBV7-3	NA	few	TGTGCCAGCAGCTTAAGAGGACGGGACGCGGCAGATACGCAGTATTTT	CASSLRGRDAADTQYF
TRBJ1-1	TRBV30	NA	many	TGTGCCTGGACCTCTTTGGTTTATGAGGCTTTCTTT	CAWTSLVYEAFF
TRBJ1-1	TRBV12-3/TRBV12-4	TRBD1	many	TGTGCCAGCAGCTACAGGGGGAGGAACACTGAAGCTTTCTTT	CASSYRGRNTEAFF
TRBJ2-7	TRBV7-9	NA	many	TGTGCCAGCAGCTTTTCCACTGGGTACGAGCAGTACTTC	CASSFSTGYEQYF
TRBJ2-5	TRBV6-5	TRBD1	few	TGTGCCAGCAGTTGGAACCGGGACAGGGGATCGGGAGAGACCCAGTACTTC	CASSWNRDRGSGETQYF
TRBJ2-2	TRBV6-1	NA	NA	TGTGCCAGCAGTCCCAGGGGTTGGAACACCGGGGAGCTGTTTTTT	CASSPRGWNTGELFF
TRBJ2-1	TRBV7-7	TRBD1	many	TGTGCTAGCAGTCCCACAGGGGCCGTTGAATCCTACAATGAGCAGTTCTTC	CASSPTGAVESYNEQFF
TRBJ1-1	TRBV28	NA	many	TGTGCCAGCAGTTTGGGGGTCGGGGGGCGCAAGGCTTTCTTT	CASSLGVGGRKAFF
TRBJ2-1	TRBV28	NA	NA	TGTGCCAGCAGAACCGCCAAGGCCGGGGTCAATGAGCAGTTCTTC	CASRTAKAGVNEQFF
TRBJ2-3	TRBV11-3	TRBD2	NA	TGTGCCAGCAGCCCATCCTGGCGGGGGGGCATGGATACGCAGTATTTT	CASSPSWRGGMDTQYF
TRBJ2-3	TRBV5-1	NA	many	TGCGCCAGCAGATCGGGGCGGGGAAGCACAGATACGCAGTATTTT	CASRSGRGSTDTQYF
TRBJ1-2	TRBV12-3/TRBV12-4	NA	many	TGTGCCAGCAGTTTAAATTTGTATGTCGATGGCTACACCTTC	CASSLNLYVDGYTF
TRBJ2-3	TRBV29-1	TRBD2	many	TGCAGCGTTGAGCTGGGACTAGCCGGCACAGATACGCAGTATTTT	CSVELGLAGTDTQYF
TRBJ2-7	TRBV20-1	NA	few	TGCAGTGCTAGAGATGGTGAGCGGGTTCTCTCCTACGAGCAGTACTTC	CSARDGERVLSYEQYF